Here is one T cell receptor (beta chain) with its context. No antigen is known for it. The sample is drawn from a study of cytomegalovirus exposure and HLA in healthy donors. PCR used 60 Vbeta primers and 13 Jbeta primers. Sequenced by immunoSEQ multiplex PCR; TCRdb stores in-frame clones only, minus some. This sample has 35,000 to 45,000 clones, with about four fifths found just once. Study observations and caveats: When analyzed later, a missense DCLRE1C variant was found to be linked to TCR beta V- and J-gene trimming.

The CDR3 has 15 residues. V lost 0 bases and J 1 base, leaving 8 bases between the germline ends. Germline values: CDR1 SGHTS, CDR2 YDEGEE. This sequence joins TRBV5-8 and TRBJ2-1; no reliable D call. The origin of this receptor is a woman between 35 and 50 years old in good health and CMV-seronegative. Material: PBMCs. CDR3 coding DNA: TGTGCCAGCAGCTTGGGAGTGAGGTCCTACAATGAGCAGTTCTTC. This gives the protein CASSLGVRSYNEQFF. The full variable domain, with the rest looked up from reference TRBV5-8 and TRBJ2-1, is EAGVTQSPTHLIKTRGQQATLRCSPISGHTSVYWYQQALGLGLQFLLWYDEGEERNRGNFPPRFSGRQFPNYSSELNVNALELEDSALYLCASSLGVRSYNEQFFGPGTRLTVL.